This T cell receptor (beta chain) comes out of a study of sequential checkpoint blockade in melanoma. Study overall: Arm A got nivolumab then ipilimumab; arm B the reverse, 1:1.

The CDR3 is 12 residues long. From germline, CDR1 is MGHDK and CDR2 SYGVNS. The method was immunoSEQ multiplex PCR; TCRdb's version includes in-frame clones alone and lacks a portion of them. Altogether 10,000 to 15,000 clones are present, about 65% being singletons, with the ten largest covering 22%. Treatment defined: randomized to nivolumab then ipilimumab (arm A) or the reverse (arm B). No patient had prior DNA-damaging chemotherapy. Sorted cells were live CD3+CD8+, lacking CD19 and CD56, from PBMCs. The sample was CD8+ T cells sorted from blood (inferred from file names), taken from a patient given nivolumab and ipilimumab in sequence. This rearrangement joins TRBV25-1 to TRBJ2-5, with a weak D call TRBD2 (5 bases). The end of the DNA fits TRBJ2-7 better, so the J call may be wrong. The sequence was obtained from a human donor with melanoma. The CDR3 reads CASSEYGGEQYF. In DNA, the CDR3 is TGTGCCAGCAGTGAATATGGAGGCGAGCAGTACTTC.